The 26 T cell receptor beta chains below were found in one sample sequenced in a study of monozygotic twins with inflammatory bowel disease. One entry per CDR3 protein, without DNA, is what TCRdb gives after re-calling the 5' RACE reads. The ten top clones account for around 2.4%, within a sample of hundreds of thousands of distinct CDR3 sequences. The sample was blood. These receptor sequences come from a human donor with ulcerative colitis or Crohn's disease, or a healthy co-twin of an affected twin (not recorded which).

The gene calls are TRBV5-1 and TRBJ1-1. This CDR3 region has 13 residues. In germline, CDR1 is SGHRS, CDR2 YFSETQ. CDR3 amino acids: CASSWDGGTEAFF.

V and J are TRBV4-2 and TRBJ2-7; TCRdb lists TRBD2, though no DNA is available to test this call. This CDR3 spans 14 amino acids. The germline V gene encodes CDR1 LGHNA and CDR2 YNFKEQ. Here the CDR3 reads CASSQDWAPSEQYF.

The chain uses TRBV7-3 and TRBJ2-3; the D gene TCRdb calls, TRBD2, cannot be checked with no DNA. The CDR3 has 17 residues. From germline, CDR1 is SGHTA and CDR2 FQGTGA. The CDR3 region is CASSPRVAGGRADTQYF.

This chain links TRBV18 with TRBJ2-7. The CDR3 loop spans 13 amino acids. CDR1 is KGHSH and CDR2 is LQKENI in the germline V gene. The chain's CDR3 is CASSPRNSYEQYF. Complete variable domain (other parts from reference TRBV18 and TRBJ2-7): NAGVMQNPRHLVRRRGQEARLRCSPMKGHSHVYWYRQLPEEGLKFMVYLQKENIIDESGMPKERFSAEFPKEGPSILRIQQVVRGDSAAYFCASSPRNSYEQYFGPGTRLTVT.

CDR3 amino acids: CASSSGLAVWDEQFF. V is TRBV18 and J is TRBJ2-1; TCRdb's assignment of TRBD2 cannot be checked, as there is no DNA. Germline V gives CDR1 KGHSH, CDR2 LQKENI. The CDR3 runs 15 residues. The full variable domain, completed using reference TRBV18 and TRBJ2-1, is NAGVMQNPRHLVRRRGQEARLRCSPMKGHSHVYWYRQLPEEGLKFMVYLQKENIIDESGMPKERFSAEFPKEGPSILRIQQVVRGDSAAYFCASSSGLAVWDEQFFGPGTRLTVL.

This chain joins TRBV20-1 and TRBJ2-3; there is no DNA to check the TCRdb D call of TRBD1. Germline CDR1 DFQATT, CDR2 SNEGSKA (reference sequence). This CDR3 region has 15 residues. This CDR3 reads CSSSTGGPSTDTQYF.

The V gene is TRBV5-1, the J gene TRBJ1-4. Germline lookup yields CDR1 SGHRS and CDR2 YFSETQ. CDR3 length: 16 amino acids. CDR3: CASSLADYATNEKLFF. Full variable domain (remainder filled in from reference TRBV5-1 and TRBJ1-4): KAGVTQTPRYLIKTRGQQVTLSCSPISGHRSVSWYQQTPGQGLQFLFEYFSETQRNKGNFPGRFSGRQFSNSRSEMNVSTLELGDSALYLCASSLADYATNEKLFFGSGTQLSVL.

The chain couples TRBV20-1 to TRBJ1-1; TCRdb lists TRBD1, though no DNA is available to test this call. The germline V gene encodes CDR1 DFQATT and CDR2 SNEGSKA (reference sequence). CDR3 length: 15 residues. The CDR3 protein is CSARDTGRLNTEAFF.

V gene TRBV7-3 combines with J gene TRBJ2-1; with no DNA, the TCRdb D assignment of TRBD1 cannot be verified. In germline, CDR1 is SGHTA, CDR2 FQGTGA. The CDR3 spans 15 residues. The CDR3 here is CASSTQGGHPNEQFF.

The chain couples TRBV7-9 to TRBJ1-1; lacking DNA, the TRBD1 call made by TCRdb goes unchecked. Germline values: CDR1 SEHNR, CDR2 FQNEAQ (reference sequence). The CDR3 loop spans 14 amino acids. CDR3 region: CASSSTGLNTEAFF.

The chain is built from TRBV12-3 or TRBV12-4 and TRBJ2-1. CDR3 size: 13 residues. This chain's CDR3 is CASSDEAYNEQFF.

CDR3 loop: CASNLRGGDGEKLFF. The chain is built from TRBV7-2 and TRBJ1-4; the D call from TCRdb, TRBD1, cannot be confirmed without DNA. Germline values: CDR1 SGHTA, CDR2 FQGNSA. The CDR3 consists of 15 residues. Full variable domain (outside the CDR3, taken from reference TRBV7-2 and TRBJ1-4): GAGVSQSPSNKVTEKGKDVELRCDPISGHTALYWYRQSLGQGLEFLIYFQGNSAPDKSGLPSDRFSAERTGGSVSTLTIQRTQQEDSAVYLCASNLRGGDGEKLFFGSGTQLSVL.

V gene TRBV7-2 combines with J gene TRBJ2-4; TCRdb lists TRBD2, though no DNA is available to test this call. Per germline, CDR1 SGHTA and CDR2 FQGNSA. The CDR3 totals 15 residues. CDR3 amino acids: CASSLGGRAKNIQYF.

The chain uses TRBV7-8 and TRBJ2-7; TCRdb selects TRBD2, and the lack of DNA leaves this call unchecked. The length of the CDR3 is 16 residues. Germline CDR1 and CDR2: SGHVS and FQNEAQ. This CDR3 is CASSTPPSGRESEQYF.

This chain connects TRBV5-1 to TRBJ2-1; without DNA, the TCRdb call of TRBD1 cannot be checked. This CDR3 comprises 15 residues. Germline V gene data show CDR1 as SGHRS and CDR2 as YFSETQ. The CDR3 protein is CASSPMTGGGNEQFF.

The rearrangement joins TRBV10-3 to TRBJ2-1; without DNA, the TCRdb call of TRBD1 cannot be checked. This CDR3 has 16 residues. CDR1 ENHRY and CDR2 SYGVKD come from the germline V gene. CDR3 residues: CAISESPGQDYNEQFF.

This chain connects TRBV4-3 to TRBJ2-6; TCRdb's D call, TRBD2, is unchecked because there is no DNA. Germline V gene lookup returns CDR1 LGHNA and CDR2 YSLEER. This CDR3 is built from 17 residues. This CDR3 is CASTSGTSQSGANVLTF.

The CDR3 is CASSLGTGRYEQYF. V usage is TRBV7-2 and J usage is TRBJ2-7; TCRdb's D gene call, TRBD1, goes unchecked for lack of DNA. CDR3 length equals 14 residues. Germline V gene data show CDR1 as SGHTA and CDR2 as FQGNSA.

This rearrangement joins TRBV7-9 to TRBJ2-1; with no DNA, the TCRdb D assignment of TRBD1 cannot be verified. The CDR3 has 13 amino acids. Germline CDR1 SEHNR, CDR2 FQNEAQ (reference sequence). The CDR3 region is CASGFGGGDEQFF.

The chain combines TRBV5-4 with TRBJ1-1; TCRdb names TRBD1, which stays unverified in the absence of DNA. CDR3 size: 14 residues. Germline lookup yields CDR1 SGHNT and CDR2 YYREEE (reference sequence). This CDR3 reads CASSVLDSYTEAFF.

The genes are TRBV18 and TRBJ2-4; the D call from TCRdb, TRBD2, cannot be confirmed without DNA. Germline CDR1 and CDR2: KGHSH and LQKENI. The CDR3 contains 15 residues. CDR3 sequence: CASSPGLELRNIQYF.

The chain has TRBV5-1 and TRBJ2-2; the TRBD2 assignment by TCRdb is unverifiable without DNA. This CDR3 contains 18 residues. CDR1 and CDR2 (germline): SGHRS, YFSETQ. The CDR3 protein is CASSFRTSGGLSAGELFF.

The rearrangement uses TRBV2 and TRBJ2-2; without DNA, the TCRdb call of TRBD1 cannot be checked. The CDR3 totals 16 residues. CDR1 and CDR2 from the germline V gene are SNHLY and FYNNEI. CDR3 protein: CASSYSYGGRDGELFF.

V and J are TRBV18 and TRBJ1-2; the D call from TCRdb, TRBD1, cannot be confirmed without DNA. This CDR3 contains 16 residues. Germline CDR1 KGHSH, CDR2 LQKENI. The CDR3 protein is CASSTGQGRTNYGYTF.

The CDR3: CASSSLLAGKETQYF. This chain links TRBV11-2 with TRBJ2-5; the D gene TCRdb calls, TRBD2, cannot be checked with no DNA. Germline V gene sequence: CDR1 SGHAT, CDR2 FQNNGV. The CDR3 sequence is 15 residues long.

The chain carries TRBV18 and TRBJ1-6. Germline lookup yields CDR1 KGHSH and CDR2 LQKENI. This CDR3 has 17 amino acids. This CDR3 reads CASSPQKATLQNSPLHF.